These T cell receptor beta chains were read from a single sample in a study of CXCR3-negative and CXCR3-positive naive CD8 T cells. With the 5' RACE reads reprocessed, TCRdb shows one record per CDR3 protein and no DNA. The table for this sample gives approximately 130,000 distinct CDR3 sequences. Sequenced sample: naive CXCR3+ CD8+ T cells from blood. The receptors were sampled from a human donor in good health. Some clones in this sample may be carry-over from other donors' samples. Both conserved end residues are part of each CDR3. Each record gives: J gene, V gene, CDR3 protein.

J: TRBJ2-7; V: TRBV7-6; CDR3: CASSLTWGATSYEQYF
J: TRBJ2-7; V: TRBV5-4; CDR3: CASSYTDRDYEQYF
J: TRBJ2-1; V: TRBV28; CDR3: CASSLLGDEQLF
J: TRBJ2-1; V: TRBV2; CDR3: CASSDTPAYNEQFF
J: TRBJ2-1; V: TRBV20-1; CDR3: CSARETTSGLNEQFF
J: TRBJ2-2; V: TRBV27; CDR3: CASSWLLAGATGELFF
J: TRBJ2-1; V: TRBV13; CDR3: CASSTPQGTDDNEQFF
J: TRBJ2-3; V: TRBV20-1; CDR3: CSGGLLAADTQYF
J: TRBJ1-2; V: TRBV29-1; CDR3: CSVEEPAYYGYTF
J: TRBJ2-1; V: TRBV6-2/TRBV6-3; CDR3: CASSPGLAGRYNEQFF
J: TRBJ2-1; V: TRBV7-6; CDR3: CASSHRAGPNEQFF
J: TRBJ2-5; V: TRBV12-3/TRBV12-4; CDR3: CASRASSGGSETQYF
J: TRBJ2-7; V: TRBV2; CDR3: CASSGQAYEQYF
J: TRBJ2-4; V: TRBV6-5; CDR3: CASSYRGLGIQYF
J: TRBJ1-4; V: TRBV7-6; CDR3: CASSQGRGLYNEKLFF
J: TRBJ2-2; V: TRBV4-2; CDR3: CASSQDTGQGYTGELFF
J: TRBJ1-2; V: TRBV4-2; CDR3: CASSQAPGQPNYGYTF
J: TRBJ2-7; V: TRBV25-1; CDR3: CASSDRQGFHEQYF
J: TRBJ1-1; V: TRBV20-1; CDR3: CSARDVFGPRDGRTEAFF
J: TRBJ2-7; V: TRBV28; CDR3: CGSSLDRGPYEQYF
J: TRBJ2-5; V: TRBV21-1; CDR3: CASSIVYRGPLQETQYF
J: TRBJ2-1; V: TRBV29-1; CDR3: CSMRGLGNEQFF
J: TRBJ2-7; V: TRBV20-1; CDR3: CSATWDLTMYEQYF
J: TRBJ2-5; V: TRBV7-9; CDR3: CASSWTANGGTQYF
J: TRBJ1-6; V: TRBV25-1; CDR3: CASRGTGGPNSPLHF
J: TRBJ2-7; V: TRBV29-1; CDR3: CSVEATGESYEQYF
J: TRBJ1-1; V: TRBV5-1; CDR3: CASSLPGDGAFF
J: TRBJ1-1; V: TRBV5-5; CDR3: CASSLTEYTEAFF
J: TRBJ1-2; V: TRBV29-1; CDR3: CSVEEGRLWGYTF
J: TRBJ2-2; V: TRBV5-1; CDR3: CASSGSQNTGELFF
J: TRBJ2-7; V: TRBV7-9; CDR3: CASSLWIGGSSSYEQYF
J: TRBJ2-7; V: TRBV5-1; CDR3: CASSFGQPYEQYF
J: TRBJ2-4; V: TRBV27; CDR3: CASSLEGTGMGKNIQYF
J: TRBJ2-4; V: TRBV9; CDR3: CASSGGTENIQYF
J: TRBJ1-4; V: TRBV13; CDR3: CASSPLIANEKLFF
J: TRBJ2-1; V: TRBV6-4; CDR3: CASSGGRSSYNEQFF
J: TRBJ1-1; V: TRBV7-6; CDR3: CASSLIRGEAFF
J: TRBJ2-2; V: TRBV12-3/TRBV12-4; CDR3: CASRLTGGGTGELFF
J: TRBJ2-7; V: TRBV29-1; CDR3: CSVVAGSSYEQYF
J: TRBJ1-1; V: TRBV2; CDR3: CASSSQGDTEAFF